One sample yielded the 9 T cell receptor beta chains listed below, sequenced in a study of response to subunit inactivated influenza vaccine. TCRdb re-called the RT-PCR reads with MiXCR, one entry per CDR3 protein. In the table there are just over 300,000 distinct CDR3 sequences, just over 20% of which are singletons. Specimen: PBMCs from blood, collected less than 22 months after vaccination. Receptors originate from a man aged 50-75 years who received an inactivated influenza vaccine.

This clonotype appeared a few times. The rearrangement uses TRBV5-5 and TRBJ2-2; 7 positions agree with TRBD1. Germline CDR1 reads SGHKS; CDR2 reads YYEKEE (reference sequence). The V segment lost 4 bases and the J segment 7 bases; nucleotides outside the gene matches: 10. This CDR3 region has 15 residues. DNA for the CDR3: TGTGCCAGCAGCCGCGACAGGGCCCTCAACGGGGAGCTGTTTTTT. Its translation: CASSRDRALNGELFF.

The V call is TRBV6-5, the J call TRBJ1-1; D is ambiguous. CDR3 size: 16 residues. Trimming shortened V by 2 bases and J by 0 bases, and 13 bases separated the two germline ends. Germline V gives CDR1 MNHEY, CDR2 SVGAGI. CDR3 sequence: CASSYPSAGVNTEAFF. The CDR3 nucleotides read TGTGCCAGCAGTTACCCGAGCGCCGGGGTGAACACTGAAGCTTTCTTT.

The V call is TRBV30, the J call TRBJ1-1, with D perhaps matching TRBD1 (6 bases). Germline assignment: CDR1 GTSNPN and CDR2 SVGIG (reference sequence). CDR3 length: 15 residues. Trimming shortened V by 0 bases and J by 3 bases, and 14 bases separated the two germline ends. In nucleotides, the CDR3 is TGTGCCTGGAGTGTACTGGCCGGGGGCTACACTGAAGCTTTCTTT. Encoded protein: CAWSVLAGGYTEAFF.

The chain's CDR3 is CASGPPPGAYEQYF. CDR3 DNA sequence: TGTGCTAGTGGTCCTCCCCCCGGCGCCTACGAGCAGTACTTC. The J gene is TRBJ2-7, the V gene TRBV12-5; D call uncertain. Germline V gives CDR1 LGHNT, CDR2 FRNRAP. This CDR3 region has 14 residues. Trimming took 5 bases from V and 2 from J, leaving 13 bases between them.

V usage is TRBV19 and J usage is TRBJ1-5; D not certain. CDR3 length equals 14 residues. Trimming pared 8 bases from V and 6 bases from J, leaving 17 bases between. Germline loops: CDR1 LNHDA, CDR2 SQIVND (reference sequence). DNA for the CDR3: TGTGCCAGTGCCCGTCGTCGGGGAACTCAGCCCCAGCATTTT. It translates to CASARRRGTQPQHF.

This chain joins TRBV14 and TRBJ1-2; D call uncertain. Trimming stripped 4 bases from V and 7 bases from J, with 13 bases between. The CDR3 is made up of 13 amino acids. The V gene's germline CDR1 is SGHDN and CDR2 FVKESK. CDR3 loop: CASSRAASSGYTF. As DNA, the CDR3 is TGTGCCAGCAGCCGGGCGGCTTCTAGTGGCTACACCTTC.

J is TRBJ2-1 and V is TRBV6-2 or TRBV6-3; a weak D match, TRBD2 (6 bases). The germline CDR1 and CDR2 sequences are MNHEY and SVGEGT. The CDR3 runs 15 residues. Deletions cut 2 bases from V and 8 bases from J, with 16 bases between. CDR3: CASSYQLGGPYEQFF. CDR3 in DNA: TGTGCCAGCAGTTACCAACTAGGAGGGCCCTATGAGCAGTTCTTC.

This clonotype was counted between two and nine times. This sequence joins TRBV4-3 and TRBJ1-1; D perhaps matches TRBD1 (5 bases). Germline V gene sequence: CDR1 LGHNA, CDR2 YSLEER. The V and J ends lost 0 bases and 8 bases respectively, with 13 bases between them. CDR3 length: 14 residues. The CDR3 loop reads CASSQDLAGPEAFF. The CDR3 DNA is TGCGCCAGCAGCCAAGATTTAGCAGGGCCAGAAGCTTTCTTT.

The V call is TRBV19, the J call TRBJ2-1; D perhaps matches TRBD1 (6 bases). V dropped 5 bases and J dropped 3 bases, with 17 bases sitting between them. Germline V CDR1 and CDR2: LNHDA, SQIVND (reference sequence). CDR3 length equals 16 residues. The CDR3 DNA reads TGTGCCAGTAGTTCTACAGGGTACATATTCTACAATGAGCAGTTCTTC. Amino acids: CASSSTGYIFYNEQFF.